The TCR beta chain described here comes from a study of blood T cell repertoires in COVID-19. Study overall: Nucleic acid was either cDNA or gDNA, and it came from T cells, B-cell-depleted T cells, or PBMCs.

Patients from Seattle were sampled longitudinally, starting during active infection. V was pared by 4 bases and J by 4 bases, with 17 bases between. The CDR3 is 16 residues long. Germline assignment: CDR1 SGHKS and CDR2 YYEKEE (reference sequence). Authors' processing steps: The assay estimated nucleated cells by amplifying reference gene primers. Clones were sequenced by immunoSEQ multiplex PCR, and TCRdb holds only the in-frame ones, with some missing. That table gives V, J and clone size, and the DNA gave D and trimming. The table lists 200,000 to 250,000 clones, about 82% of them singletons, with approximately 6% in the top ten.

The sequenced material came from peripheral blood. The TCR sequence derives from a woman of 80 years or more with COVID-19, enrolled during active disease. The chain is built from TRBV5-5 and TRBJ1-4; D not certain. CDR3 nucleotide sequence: TGTGCCAGCAGCCGAACCCCCACAGTGGTTAATGAAAAACTGTTTTTT. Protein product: CASSRTPTVVNEKLFF.